Listed below are T cell receptor beta chains from one sample, sequenced in a study of OX40 agonist ivuxolimab in advanced cancers. Generated by immunoSEQ multiplex PCR, the TCRdb table keeps only in-frame clones and is missing some. The sample includes about 67,000 clones, approximately 81% of them seen just once. Here the sequenced sample was CD4+ or CD8+ T cells sorted from blood, taken in a trial of the OX40 agonist ivuxolimab. The receptors were sampled from an adult with an advanced solid tumor such as melanoma, head and neck, liver or kidney cancer. The conserved cysteine and the conserved F or W are not part of the CDR3 here. Each record gives: J gene, clone size, D gene, V gene, CDR3 protein. The D gene is left open where the match is weak. Clone size is given for some rows only: seen once, a few or many times, or a class if the clone is expanded.

j_gene: TRBJ2-3
abundance: NA
d_gene: NA
v_gene: TRBV6-5
CDR3aa: ASRHQGTDTQY

j_gene: TRBJ1-5
abundance: once
d_gene: TRBD1
v_gene: TRBV9
CDR3aa: ASSRQGGPNQPQH

j_gene: TRBJ1-1
abundance: NA
d_gene: NA
v_gene: TRBV6-1
CDR3aa: ASRGNTEAF

j_gene: TRBJ1-2
abundance: NA
d_gene: NA
v_gene: TRBV28
CDR3aa: ASSLSDGDYGYT

j_gene: TRBJ2-5
abundance: NA
d_gene: NA
v_gene: TRBV30
CDR3aa: AWSSTSQETQY

j_gene: TRBJ2-5
abundance: NA
d_gene: NA
v_gene: TRBV28
CDR3aa: ASSPPSGVETQY

j_gene: TRBJ2-1
abundance: NA
d_gene: TRBD2
v_gene: TRBV7-3
CDR3aa: ASSLMAPGLANNEQF

j_gene: TRBJ1-2
abundance: NA
d_gene: NA
v_gene: TRBV7-3
CDR3aa: ASSLSPGGLDGYT

j_gene: TRBJ2-3
abundance: NA
d_gene: NA
v_gene: TRBV9
CDR3aa: ASSVLTDTQY

j_gene: TRBJ1-1
abundance: NA
d_gene: NA
v_gene: TRBV9
CDR3aa: ASSRGGNTEAF

j_gene: TRBJ2-1
abundance: once
d_gene: NA
v_gene: TRBV27
CDR3aa: ASSLASDNPSYNEQF

j_gene: TRBJ2-1
abundance: once
d_gene: NA
v_gene: TRBV18
CDR3aa: ASSLDESHEQF

j_gene: TRBJ2-7
abundance: once
d_gene: TRBD1
v_gene: TRBV2
CDR3aa: ASSETTGTYEQY

j_gene: TRBJ1-6
abundance: NA
d_gene: TRBD1
v_gene: TRBV27
CDR3aa: ASSFETGTGNSPLH

j_gene: TRBJ2-1
abundance: NA
d_gene: TRBD2
v_gene: TRBV7-3
CDR3aa: ASSLRVAGGYNEQF

j_gene: TRBJ1-6
abundance: NA
d_gene: NA
v_gene: TRBV11-2
CDR3aa: ASRRRVHNNSPLH

j_gene: TRBJ2-7
abundance: NA
d_gene: NA
v_gene: TRBV30
CDR3aa: AWSGQRGRGGAGREQY

j_gene: TRBJ1-5
abundance: few
d_gene: NA
v_gene: TRBV28
CDR3aa: ASSPAAGSNQPQH

j_gene: TRBJ1-2
abundance: NA
d_gene: NA
v_gene: TRBV19
CDR3aa: ASSIGSTRVYGYT

j_gene: TRBJ1-2
abundance: NA
d_gene: TRBD1
v_gene: TRBV2
CDR3aa: ASTKGQGDDGYT

j_gene: TRBJ2-1
abundance: NA
d_gene: NA
v_gene: TRBV5-5
CDR3aa: ASSPEGVGEQF

j_gene: TRBJ2-3
abundance: NA
d_gene: NA
v_gene: TRBV7-2
CDR3aa: ASRKTGASDTQY

j_gene: TRBJ2-3
abundance: NA
d_gene: NA
v_gene: TRBV7-3
CDR3aa: ASSLYGGTSTDTQY

j_gene: TRBJ2-3
abundance: NA
d_gene: NA
v_gene: TRBV4-1
CDR3aa: ASSPGTPPGTDTQY

j_gene: TRBJ1-4
abundance: few
d_gene: TRBD1
v_gene: TRBV7-9
CDR3aa: ASSVRGQGEKLF

j_gene: TRBJ2-7
abundance: NA
d_gene: TRBD1
v_gene: TRBV7-3
CDR3aa: ASSDPGQGRGEQY

j_gene: TRBJ1-2
abundance: NA
d_gene: TRBD1
v_gene: TRBV10-3
CDR3aa: ALRDRGNYGYT

j_gene: TRBJ2-7
abundance: NA
d_gene: NA
v_gene: TRBV6-1
CDR3aa: ASSESSQYEQY

j_gene: TRBJ2-2
abundance: NA
d_gene: TRBD1
v_gene: TRBV19
CDR3aa: ASSIGTGGTGELF

j_gene: TRBJ2-7
abundance: NA
d_gene: NA
v_gene: TRBV6-5
CDR3aa: ASSYSSPYEQY

j_gene: TRBJ2-7
abundance: NA
d_gene: NA
v_gene: TRBV15
CDR3aa: ATSRDAIHAEQY

j_gene: TRBJ1-2
abundance: NA
d_gene: NA
v_gene: TRBV6-1
CDR3aa: ASSDAWGRSKGYT

j_gene: TRBJ2-1
abundance: NA
d_gene: TRBD2
v_gene: TRBV19
CDR3aa: ASSIGTSGFYNEQF

j_gene: TRBJ2-2
abundance: NA
d_gene: TRBD2
v_gene: TRBV30
CDR3aa: AWRVRGTSGSINTGELF

j_gene: TRBJ2-1
abundance: NA
d_gene: NA
v_gene: TRBV11-2
CDR3aa: ASSLTGASYNEQF

j_gene: TRBJ2-2
abundance: NA
d_gene: TRBD2
v_gene: TRBV19
CDR3aa: ASTPSGAANTGELF

j_gene: TRBJ2-5
abundance: NA
d_gene: NA
v_gene: TRBV2
CDR3aa: ASSPDVGETQY

j_gene: TRBJ1-4
abundance: NA
d_gene: NA
v_gene: TRBV7-8
CDR3aa: ASTPSGEKLF

j_gene: TRBJ1-6
abundance: NA
d_gene: TRBD1
v_gene: TRBV19
CDR3aa: ASSTTGTGDSPLH

j_gene: TRBJ2-5
abundance: once
d_gene: NA
v_gene: TRBV7-3
CDR3aa: ASSLAQKETQY

j_gene: TRBJ1-5
abundance: NA
d_gene: NA
v_gene: TRBV19
CDR3aa: ASEIGGGNQPQH

j_gene: TRBJ2-3
abundance: NA
d_gene: NA
v_gene: TRBV5-1
CDR3aa: ASSLDGGYTQY